The next 6 T cell receptor beta chains were all read from a single sample in a study of glioma-infiltrating T cells after dendritic cell vaccination. Clones were sequenced by immunoSEQ multiplex PCR, and TCRdb holds only the in-frame ones, with some missing. This table has approximately 67,000 clones, 81% appearing once. Source: blood, taken before dendritic cell vaccination. These receptors were obtained from a human donor with glioblastoma.

The gene calls are TRBV5-4 and TRBJ2-1; 10 nucleotides line up with TRBD1. Looked up from germline, CDR1 is SGHNT and CDR2 is YYREEE (reference sequence). The CDR3 extends over 15 amino acids. The trim removed 4 bases at V and 5 bases at J, leaving 6 bases unmatched. CDR3 DNA sequence: TGTGCCAGCAGCCCCGGGACAGGGGCCGACAATGAGCAGTTCTTC. As protein: CASSPGTGADNEQFF.

J is TRBJ2-1 and V is TRBV7-9, with D unclear. Germline values: CDR1 SEHNR, CDR2 FQNEAQ (reference sequence). The CDR3 loop spans 12 amino acids. Between the trimmed V and J ends, which lost 1 base and 8 bases, there was a span of 6 bases. Here the CDR3 DNA reads TGTGCCAGCAGCTTAGGTTTCGATGAGCAGTTCTTC. Its translation is CASSLGFDEQFF.

The genes are TRBV19 and TRBJ1-2; D remains ambiguous. V was clipped by 3 bases and J by 4 bases, with 12 bases between them. Germline values: CDR1 LNHDA, CDR2 SQIVND (reference sequence). The length of the CDR3 is 14 residues. The CDR3 sequence is CASSIPDNLYGYTF. The CDR3 region has the DNA TGTGCCAGTAGTATCCCAGACAATCTCTATGGCTACACCTTC.

This clone was detected only a few times. The chain links TRBV5-1 to TRBJ2-7, with 7 nucleotides matching TRBD1. The germline gives CDR1 SGHRS, CDR2 YFSETQ. V was clipped by 4 bases and J by 3 bases; unmatched bases: 4. The CDR3 covers 13 residues. CDR3 protein: CASSITGDYEQYF. CDR3 DNA: TGCGCCAGCAGCATAACAGGGGACTACGAGCAGTACTTC.

Worth noting for this clone: One end of the junction does not line up with germline, which may come from a read error. CDR3 sequence reads: CASSQDRNYGYTF. The CDR3 DNA is TGCGCCAGCAGTCAAGACAGAAACTATGGCTACACCTTC. The chain recombines TRBV4-3 with TRBJ1-2, with D perhaps TRBD1 (5 bases). The V gene's germline CDR1 is LGHNA and CDR2 YSLEER. The CDR3 consists of 13 residues.

This clone was counted only a few times. This chain connects TRBV11-3 to TRBJ1-2, with D possibly being TRBD1 (5 bases). V lost 1 base, J lost 7 bases, and 7 bases lay in between. Looked up from germline, CDR1 is SGHNT and CDR2 is YENEEA. This CDR3 is 12 amino acids long. In nucleotides, the CDR3 is TGTGCCAGCAGCTTAGTTCAGGGTGGCTACACCTTC. This gives the protein CASSLVQGGYTF.